The present entry profiles one T cell receptor beta chain with its context. Its specificity is unknown. The data were taken from a study of beta chain features in type 1 diabetes. Isolated RNA was reverse transcribed in full, so expressed TCRB transcripts were sequenced. About 3.4 million reads on average were seen across naive, central memory and regulatory T cell samples. Clones were read by immunoSEQ multiplex PCR, and TCRdb kept only the in-frame ones, dropping some. The sample lists 350,000 to 450,000 clones, roughly 13% occurring once. Whole-study findings and limits: Resolution of whether HLA type affects TCRB rearrangement was not achieved here. Type 1 diabetes patients had VDJ junctions that carried fewer insertions and more deletions.

CD45RO/CCR7/CD25/CD127/CD95/CD27 separated CD4+ naive, central memory, regulatory and stem cell-like memory cells by sorting. Per the germline V gene, CDR1 is LNHNV and CDR2 is YYDKDF (reference sequence). The CDR3 spans 15 residues. V was pared by 0 bases and J by 1 base, with 9 bases between. This clonotype was sampled from a man younger than 45 in good health. Sample: naive CD4+ T cells from blood. V and J are TRBV15 and TRBJ2-5, with D uncertain. The CDR3 protein is CATSRDQASQETQYF. In DNA, the CDR3 is TGTGCCACCAGCAGAGATCAGGCCAGCCAAGAGACCCAGTACTTC.